The 11 T cell receptor beta chains below were found in one sample sequenced in a study of shared clonotypes between healthy human individuals. The assay was immunoSEQ multiplex PCR, and TCRdb's table has in-frame clones only and misses some. Of around 1.9 million clones listed, around 95% were seen once; the top ten hold about 1.7%. Naive CD8 cells lacked CD45RO, underwent positive selection for CCR7 and left out terminally differentiated effector memory CD45RA+ cells. The sequencing sample was made of naive CD8+ T cells from PBMCs. Every receptor here comes from a man aged 18-30 years in good health. Some clones in this sample may be carry-over from other donors' samples.

This clone appeared once. The CDR3 protein is CASSLGLADLTIPGELFF. CDR3 sequence (DNA): TGCGCCAGCAGCTTGGGCCTAGCGGATTTAACAATCCCCGGGGAGCTGTTTTTT. V and J are TRBV5-1 and TRBJ2-2, with TRBD2 identical over 7 bases. The CDR3 consists of 18 residues. Trimming cost V 0 bases and J 6 bases; bases outside gene matches: 14. CDR1 and CDR2 (germline): SGHRS, YFSETQ.

The J gene is TRBJ2-7, the V gene TRBV6-5; D might be TRBD1 (5 bases). The V gene's germline CDR1 is MNHEY and CDR2 SVGAGI. This CDR3 contains 13 residues. The V and J ends lost 6 bases and 2 bases respectively, with 11 bases between them. CDR3 nucleotides: TGTGCCAGCAGCCAAGGGGTGACCTACGAGCAGTACTTC. This codes for CASSQGVTYEQYF.

This clone has just a few counts. At one of its ends the junction is not consistent with the germline gene, which may arise from a read error. The chain couples TRBV27 to TRBJ1-5; D not certain. Germline V gene lookup returns CDR1 MNHEY and CDR2 SMNVEV (reference sequence). This CDR3 contains 14 residues. This chain's CDR3 is CASRTRAVNQPQHF. The CDR3 DNA follows: TGTGCCAGCAGAACGAGGGCTGTCAATCAACCCCAGCATTTT.

V is TRBV7-8 and J is TRBJ2-5; 7 bases are a match to TRBD2. CDR1 SGHVS and CDR2 FQNEAQ come from the germline V gene. The V gene end was trimmed by 4 bases and the J gene end by 0 bases; junction bases not matched to a gene: 5. The CDR3 is 15 amino acids. The CDR3 protein is CASSSGLEYQETQYF. In nucleotides, the CDR3 is TGTGCCAGCAGCTCCGGACTAGAATACCAAGAGACCCAGTACTTC. Full variable domain (outside the CDR3, taken from reference TRBV7-8 and TRBJ2-5): GAGVSQSPRYKVAKRGQDVALRCDPISGHVSLFWYQQALGQGPEFLTYFQNEAQLDKSGLPSDRFFAERPEGSVSTLKIQRTQQEDSAVYLCASSSGLEYQETQYFGPGTRLLVL.

For this clone: Other DNA sequences within the sample encode an identical CDR3. The chain combines TRBV19 with TRBJ1-1; D unclear. CDR3 length: 12 amino acids. Germline-derived CDR1 and CDR2 are LNHDA and SQIVND (reference sequence). V lost 3 bases to trimming and J lost 7 bases, with 9 bases between them. The CDR3 DNA reads as TGTGCCAGTAGTATTGGAACACTTGAAGCTTTCTTT. Amino acids: CASSIGTLEAFF.

The chain employs TRBV11-2 and TRBJ2-5, with a weak D call TRBD1 (6 bases). CDR3 length equals 14 residues. Germline V gene data show CDR1 as SGHAT and CDR2 as FQNNGV. The V gene lost 5 bases and the J gene lost 2 bases, with 12 bases spanning the gap. The CDR3 DNA sequence: TGTGCCAGCAGCCCCGTGAGGGGGCAAGAGACCCAGTACTTC. Translation: CASSPVRGQETQYF.

To note about this clone: This sample includes further DNA sequences coding for the same CDR3. The V and J genes are TRBV19 and TRBJ1-1, with D hard to call. Germline-derived CDR1 and CDR2 are LNHDA and SQIVND (reference sequence). The CDR3 spans 13 residues. Between the trimmed V and J ends, which lost 6 bases and 0 bases, there was a span of 8 bases. The CDR3 DNA follows: TGTGCCAGTAGGGACTCCCTGAACACTGAAGCTTTCTTT. This gives the protein CASRDSLNTEAFF.

The chain couples TRBV28 to TRBJ1-2; TRBD1 aligns across 10 bases. This CDR3 is 14 amino acids long. The junction had 8 bases not matched to a gene; V was cut back by 7 bases and J by 6 bases. CDR1 and CDR2 (germline): MDHEN, SYDVKM. The CDR3 loop is CASTLTGGRDGYTF. The CDR3, as DNA: TGTGCCAGCACCCTGACAGGGGGCAGGGATGGCTACACCTTC.

This chain connects TRBV25-1 to TRBJ2-2; D gene uncertain. The CDR3 extends over 15 amino acids. V lost 6 bases, J lost 1 base, and 12 bases lay in between. Germline CDR1 is MGHDK and CDR2 is SYGVNS. The CDR3 nucleotides are TGTGCCAGCAGCGACCTCCGCGAGAACACCGGGGAGCTGTTTTTT. It encodes CASSDLRENTGELFF.

V is TRBV5-1 and J is TRBJ2-5; 8 bases line up with TRBD1. The J segment lost 2 bases and the V segment lost 3 bases, leaving 3 bases of the junction unmatched. The CDR3 runs 14 residues. The germline V gene has CDR1 SGHRS and CDR2 YFSETQ. The CDR3 DNA reads as TGCGCCAGCAGCTACAGGGGGTATCAAGAGACCCAGTACTTC. Translating gives CASSYRGYQETQYF.

Notes on this clone: Other DNA sequences of this sample code for an identical CDR3. The chain uses TRBV19 and TRBJ1-5, with unresolved D. Per germline, CDR1 LNHDA and CDR2 SQIVND (reference sequence). CDR3 length: 14 residues. Trimming removed 5 bases at V and 0 bases at J, with 8 bases between. As DNA, the CDR3 is TGTGCCAGTAGTCTCCAATATAGCAATCAGCCCCAGCATTTT. Translation gives CASSLQYSNQPQHF.